This is a list of T cell receptor beta chains from one sample in a study of blood T cell repertoires in COVID-19. Sequencing was performed with immunoSEQ multiplex PCR; in TCRdb, only in-frame clones are kept and a portion is missing. Of tens of thousands of clones in the sample, around 90% were seen once. Specimen: peripheral blood. The receptors come from a man aged 55 to 70 with COVID-19, enrolled during active disease. Each CDR3 is given with its conserved first and last residue. A D gene is named only where the DNA matches it firmly. Expanded clones get a size class; other rows say once, few or many, or leave the size out.

V gene: TRBV6-5
CDR3 length: 14
D gene: TRBD1
clone size: once
J gene: TRBJ1-4
CDR3 DNA: TGTGCCAGCAGCGAGACAGGGATAGTCGAAAAACTGTTTTTT
CDR3 protein: CASSETGIVEKLFF

V gene: TRBV5-1
CDR3 length: 15
D gene: NA
clone size: NA
J gene: TRBJ1-4
CDR3 DNA: TGCGCCAGCAGCTCAAGGTCAGGGCACGAGGAAAAACTGTTTTTT
CDR3 protein: CASSSRSGHEEKLFF

V gene: TRBV27
CDR3 length: 15
D gene: NA
clone size: once
J gene: TRBJ1-6
CDR3 DNA: TGTGCCAGCAGTTTATCCGGATTGCTTGCGGCCGCCCTCCACTTT
CDR3 protein: CASSLSGLLAAALHF

V gene: TRBV7-8
CDR3 length: 18
D gene: NA
clone size: NA
J gene: TRBJ1-2
CDR3 DNA: TGTGCCAGCAGCTTATCGGTTACCCCAGGGATGGGTGGTTATGGCTACACCTTC
CDR3 protein: CASSLSVTPGMGGYGYTF

V gene: TRBV7-9
CDR3 length: 13
D gene: NA
clone size: NA
J gene: TRBJ1-6
CDR3 DNA: TGTGCCAGCAGCCCGGCGGTAAATTCACCCCTCCACTTT
CDR3 protein: CASSPAVNSPLHF

V gene: TRBV27
CDR3 length: 17
D gene: NA
clone size: once
J gene: TRBJ2-7
CDR3 DNA: TGTGCCAGCAGTTTGCGCCCGGGAGCGGAGATTACCTACGAGCAGTACTTC
CDR3 protein: CASSLRPGAEITYEQYF

V gene: TRBV6-1
CDR3 length: 11
D gene: NA
clone size: once
J gene: TRBJ1-2
CDR3 DNA: TGTGCCAGCAGTGAGTCTTTTGGCTACACCTTC
CDR3 protein: CASSESFGYTF

V gene: TRBV19
CDR3 length: 14
D gene: TRBD1
clone size: NA
J gene: TRBJ1-1
CDR3 DNA: TGTGCCAGTAGTGCCGGGACAGGGGGCACTGAAGCTTTCTTT
CDR3 protein: CASSAGTGGTEAFF

V gene: TRBV3-1/TRBV3-2
CDR3 length: 16
D gene: NA
clone size: NA
J gene: TRBJ1-6
CDR3 DNA: TGTGCCAGCAGCCAACATGGGTCAGGGCTCAATTCACCCCTCCACTTT
CDR3 protein: CASSQHGSGLNSPLHF

V gene: TRBV10-3
CDR3 length: 15
D gene: NA
clone size: NA
J gene: TRBJ1-4
CDR3 DNA: TGTGCCATCAGTGTATCAGGCCCAACTAATGAAAAACTGTTTTTT
CDR3 protein: CAISVSGPTNEKLFF